This T cell receptor (beta chain) is drawn from a study of shared clonotypes between healthy human individuals. Generated by immunoSEQ multiplex PCR, the TCRdb table keeps only in-frame clones and is missing some. The data show a few million clones, 90% to 96% seen once. Trimming left V 4 bases short and J 5 bases short, with 15 bases between. The CDR3 spans 14 residues. The germline CDR1 and CDR2 sequences are KGHSH and LQKENI. Material: naive CD4+ T cells sorted from blood. Described subset: CD45RA+ positively selected. This clonotype originated in a man aged 18 to 30 in good health. The rearrangement uses TRBV18 and TRBJ2-7; possible D gene TRBD2, 6 bases. Here the CDR3 reads CASSLGRQVHEQYF. The CDR3 bases are TGTGCCAGCTCACTAGGGAGGCAGGTCCACGAGCAGTACTTC. The variable domain in full, completed from reference TRBV18 and TRBJ2-7, reads NAGVMQNPRHLVRRRGQEARLRCSPMKGHSHVYWYRQLPEEGLKFMVYLQKENIIDESGMPKERFSAEFPKEGPSILRIQQVVRGDSAAYFCASSLGRQVHEQYFGPGTRLTVT.